The present TCR beta chain was sequenced within a study of T cells after yellow fever vaccination. Study in general: SMART-Seq v4 Ultra Low Input served to prepare low-cell-number fractions.

Via MiXCR, TCRdb re-called the 5' RACE reads, giving one row per CDR3 protein. Of about 250,000 distinct CDR3 sequences listed, about 3.5% were seen once; the top ten hold under 20%. This clonotype was detected many times. What it binds is not known. Germline-derived CDR1 and CDR2 are SGHTA and FQGNSA. The CDR3 has 16 amino acids. With 1 base clipped from V and 5 bases from J, the junction kept 8 bases outside the gene matches. Study conclusions and caveats: Contaminating bulk clonotypes could be abundant in FACS-sorted repertoires. At 95% to 97% for CD4 and around 91% for CD8, most primary-vaccination clones showed up again after the booster. Among all clonotypes, a small share was observed in both CD4 and CD8 compartments.

The clonotype originates from a man between 18 and 29 years old who received the YFV17D yellow fever vaccine. This specimen consisted of PBMCs, obtained 15 days after the yellow fever booster vaccination. The J gene is TRBJ2-3, the V gene TRBV7-2, with 8 bases aligning to TRBD2. CDR3 nucleotides: TGTGCCAGCAGCTTAGTCCCGCGGGGGGCCAGAGATACGCAGTATTTT. Its protein is CASSLVPRGARDTQYF.